The subject of this entry is one TCR beta chain. The target antigen is unknown. Germline assignment: CDR1 KGHSH and CDR2 LQKENI. The CDR3 covers 15 residues. Trimming took 0 bases from V and 9 from J; bases not matched to a gene: 7. This entry comes from a study of STAT5B mutations in CD4+ large granular lymphocyte leukemia. Findings of the study overall: CD4-sorted patient repertoires seemed more clonal than healthy CD4+ repertoires. Without HLA matching, higher CD4+ than CD8+ T-LGLL clonality could reflect small sample size. TRBV06-family usage was enriched in top patient clones (8/27) versus controls (2/35).

Study processing details: The detection floor for productive clonotype frequency was 2.59 x 10-5. Some clones are missing from TCRdb's copy, which holds only in-frame ones; the method was immunoSEQ multiplex PCR. The DNA was the basis for D and trimming; V, J and clone size are from that table. The sample shows some 30,000 clones, roughly two thirds of them seen only once. The gene calls are TRBV18 and TRBJ2-1; TRBD2 matches at 8 bases. This sequence was found in a human donor in good health. The specimen sequenced was CD4+ T cells from blood buffy coats. In nucleotides, the CDR3 is TGTGCCAGCTCACCACCGTTAGCGGGGACGGGTGAGCAGTTCTTC. Translation gives CASSPPLAGTGEQFF.